What follows are 31 T cell receptor beta chains derived from one specimen sequenced in a study of blood T cells in healthy people across ages. The authors ran a second PCR of roughly 6 to 12 cycles using a sample-barcoded 5' primer and a J-beta primer mix. TCRdb passed the 5' RACE reads through MiXCR, listing each CDR3 protein once. The sample holds hundreds of thousands of distinct CDR3 sequences; around 30% are singletons and the top ten take approximately 15%. Sequenced sample: blood. The receptors shown here come from a woman aged 80 or older in good health.

The chain uses TRBV6-5 and TRBJ1-4; D perhaps matches TRBD1 (5 bases). The CDR3 contains 16 residues. CDR1 MNHEY and CDR2 SVGAGI come from the germline V gene. The V end was cut by 6 bases, the J end by 8 bases, with 22 bases between. The CDR3 region has the DNA TGTGCCAGCAGATCACGGGACGGGATAATAGGGGAAAAACTGTTTTTT. Protein product: CASRSRDGIIGEKLFF.

This clonotype came up many times. The DNA of the CDR3 is TGTGCCAGCCGGGTGACAGGGAACCTCTATGGCTACACCTTC. This gives the protein CASRVTGNLYGYTF. The chain employs TRBV6-2 or TRBV6-3 and TRBJ1-2, with TRBD1 matching over 7 bases. The CDR3 totals 14 residues. The V gene end was trimmed by 8 bases and the J gene end by 4 bases; junction bases not matched to a gene: 10. The germline V gene has CDR1 MNHEY and CDR2 SVGEGT.

The chain uses TRBV15 and TRBJ1-2; 9 bases align to TRBD1. Germline trimming cut 0 bases from V and 6 bases from J; bases unmatched to any gene: 17. The CDR3 has 19 residues. The germline V gene has CDR1 LNHNV and CDR2 YYDKDF (reference sequence). CDR3 sequence: CATSRDFNPAPGQGNGYTF. For the CDR3, the DNA is TGTGCCACCAGCAGAGATTTTAACCCTGCACCGGGACAGGGAAATGGCTACACCTTC.

The rearrangement uses TRBV20-1 and TRBJ2-7; 11 positions agree with TRBD1. The CDR3 spans 14 residues. Per germline, CDR1 DFQATT and CDR2 SNEGSKA (reference sequence). Losses at the gene ends were 6 bases for V and 6 bases for J; bases not matched to a gene: 10. The CDR3 nucleotides read TGCAGTGCAGCGGGGACAGGGGGTTTTCGCGAGCAGTACTTC. Protein sequence: CSAAGTGGFREQYF.

The chain links TRBV5-1 to TRBJ2-3; a weak D match, TRBD1 (5 bases). Trimming cost V 5 bases and J 0 bases, with 16 bases left between them. From germline, CDR1 is SGHRS and CDR2 YFSETQ. The CDR3 covers 16 residues. The CDR3 DNA is TGCGCCAGCAGTTTCATAGGGGCAGATAGCACAGATACGCAGTATTTT. It translates to CASSFIGADSTDTQYF.

The table lists this clonotype with a few counts. The DNA of the CDR3 is TGTGCCAGCAGTTCCTCCGGGACACGGAGCAATCAGCCCCAGCATTTT. Translated: CASSSSGTRSNQPQHF. The V and J genes are TRBV6-2 or TRBV6-3 and TRBJ1-5; D is possibly TRBD1 (6 bases). V was cut by 4 bases and J by 1 base, with 14 bases left in between. Germline V lookup: CDR1 MNHEY, CDR2 SVGEGT. The CDR3 is made up of 16 amino acids.

Only a few counts were recorded for this clonotype. The rearrangement links TRBV7-2 to TRBJ2-2; weak D call: TRBD1 (5 bases). Germline V gene lookup returns CDR1 SGHTA and CDR2 FQGNSA. Trimming pared 1 base from V and 3 bases from J, leaving 12 bases between. This CDR3 contains 16 residues. The CDR3 DNA follows: TGTGCCAGCAGCTTAGTCCGACAGTCAGACACCGGGGAGCTGTTTTTT. It is translated as CASSLVRQSDTGELFF.

At least ten counts were recorded for this clonotype. The chain recombines TRBV20-1 with TRBJ2-7; no reliable D call. Germline CDR1 reads DFQATT; CDR2 reads SNEGSKA (reference sequence). The CDR3 extends over 16 amino acids. V was trimmed by 0 bases and J by 0 bases, leaving 15 bases between them. DNA of the CDR3: TGCAGTGCTAGAGATAGTCGGCTGAGTTCCTCCTACGAGCAGTACTTC. Encoded protein: CSARDSRLSSSYEQYF.

V usage is TRBV7-9 and J usage is TRBJ2-3; the match to TRBD2 covers 12 bases. V gave up 3 bases and J gave up 5 bases; unmatched junction bases: 3. Germline V gene data show CDR1 as SEHNR and CDR2 as FQNEAQ (reference sequence). This CDR3 comprises 15 residues. The CDR3 is CASSLTSGSEDTQYF. In DNA form, the CDR3 reads TGTGCCAGCAGCTTGACTAGCGGGAGCGAAGATACGCAGTATTTT.

The chain employs TRBV2 and TRBJ2-5, with TRBD1 matching 8 bases. The DNA end lines up better with TRBJ2-7; the J call may be wrong. Germline V CDR1 and CDR2: SNHLY, FYNNEI. CDR3 length: 14 residues. The CDR3 coding sequence is TGTGCCAGCCAAGAACAGGGGGTAACCTACGAGCAGTACTTC. It yields the protein CASQEQGVTYEQYF.

The chain is built from TRBV11-3 and TRBJ2-7; 13 bases fit TRBD2. This CDR3 has 21 residues. Germline values: CDR1 SGHNT, CDR2 YENEEA. J was trimmed by 0 bases and V by 1 base; bases with no gene match: 15. The CDR3: CASSLGGYVGTSGNSSYEQYF. The CDR3 DNA reads TGTGCCAGCAGCTTAGGTGGGTATGTGGGGACTAGCGGGAATAGCTCCTACGAGCAGTACTTC.

This clonotype was seen more than once but under ten times. One base away lies a much larger clone, so this may be a sequencing read error. This chain joins TRBV12-3 or TRBV12-4 and TRBJ2-7, with a weak D call TRBD1 (7 bases). V was shortened by 5 bases and J by 4 bases, with 9 bases between the two germline ends. This CDR3 region has 12 residues. DNA of the CDR3: TGTGCCAGCAGTGCGGGACAGTACGAGCAGTACTTC. Protein sequence: CASSAGQYEQYF.

In regard to this clonotype: A much larger clone sits a single nucleotide away, making a read error possible. This chain connects TRBV7-9 to TRBJ2-1; 7 nucleotides line up with TRBD2. Germline CDR1 reads SEHNR; CDR2 reads FQNEAQ (reference sequence). This CDR3 spans 14 amino acids. Trimming took 4 bases from V and 9 from J; bases not matched to a gene: 9. The CDR3 loop reads CASSSRLTSAEQFF. For the CDR3, the DNA is TGTGCCAGCAGCTCCCGACTTACTAGCGCTGAGCAGTTCTTC.

This clonotype occurred a few times. The V gene is TRBV7-9, the J gene TRBJ2-3, with 7 nucleotides matching TRBD1. The V gene's germline CDR1 is SEHNR and CDR2 FQNEAQ (reference sequence). Trimming at V came to 5 bases and at J to 4 bases, leaving 12 bases not matched to a gene. The length of the CDR3 is 16 residues. The CDR3 is CASSPIDRVGADTQYF. CDR3 DNA sequence: TGTGCCAGCAGCCCAATAGACAGGGTTGGGGCAGATACGCAGTATTTT.

This chain links TRBV5-4 with TRBJ2-3, with a weak D call TRBD2 (6 bases). The germline V gene has CDR1 SGHNT and CDR2 YYREEE (reference sequence). V dropped 1 base and J dropped 1 base, with 13 bases sitting between them. This CDR3 region has 16 residues. For the CDR3, the DNA is TGTGCCAGCAGCTTGCGTGGGATAGCGGGCACAGATACGCAGTATTTT. Protein sequence: CASSLRGIAGTDTQYF.

This clonotype was counted ten times or more. The J gene is TRBJ2-5, the V gene TRBV20-1, with D possibly being TRBD2 (6 bases). V lost 6 bases and J lost 3, with 20 bases in between. Per germline, CDR1 DFQATT and CDR2 SNEGSKA (reference sequence). There are 15 residues in the CDR3. Here the CDR3 reads CSAFFPPGLKETQYF. The CDR3, as DNA: TGCAGTGCCTTCTTTCCTCCGGGACTTAAAGAGACCCAGTACTTC.

V gene TRBV6-1 combines with J gene TRBJ1-2; D call uncertain. The V gene's germline CDR1 is MNHNS and CDR2 SASEGT. There are 15 residues in the CDR3. V was trimmed by 1 base and J by 4 bases, leaving 13 bases between them. The DNA of the CDR3 is TGTGCCAGCAGTGAAGGCTGGGCTGCCGCCTATGGCTACACCTTC. It yields the protein CASSEGWAAAYGYTF.

The rearrangement uses TRBV7-2 and TRBJ1-2; D is possibly TRBD1 (5 bases). Trimming took 6 bases from V and 6 from J, leaving 17 bases between them. Looked up from germline, CDR1 is SGHTA and CDR2 is FQGNSA. The CDR3 covers 14 residues. Here the CDR3 reads CASSLPSVGDGYTF. The CDR3 DNA reads as TGTGCCAGCAGTTTACCGAGCGTGGGGGATGGCTACACCTTC.

The chain is built from TRBV2 and TRBJ2-1; 7 nucleotides line up with TRBD2. The V and J ends lost 8 bases and 2 bases, in that order; junction bases with no gene match: 6. CDR1 and CDR2 from the germline V gene are SNHLY and FYNNEI. This CDR3 comprises 14 residues. CDR3 DNA sequence: TGTGCCAGCCTCACGAGCGGGGCCTACAATGAGCAGTTCTTC. As protein: CASLTSGAYNEQFF.

In this sample, this clonotype turned up many times. The gene calls are TRBV24-1 and TRBJ2-1; perhaps D is TRBD1 or TRBD2 (6 bases each). The CDR3 has 16 amino acids. Trimming removed 3 bases at V and 1 base at J, with 12 bases between. In germline, CDR1 is KGHDR, CDR2 SFDVKD. CDR3 DNA: TGTGCCACCAGTGATAATCAAGGGGGGTCCTACAATGAGCAGTTCTTC. Translation gives CATSDNQGGSYNEQFF.

Concerning this clonotype itself: A much larger clone differs by one base, so this may be a read error. This chain connects TRBV12-3 or TRBV12-4 to TRBJ2-2; D uncertain. Trimming left V 6 bases short and J 7 bases short, with 9 bases between. The CDR3 spans 12 residues. The chain's CDR3 is CASRRPIGELFF. In nucleotides, the CDR3 is TGTGCCAGCAGGCGGCCCATCGGGGAGCTGTTTTTT.

This chain links TRBV7-9 with TRBJ1-2; 9 bases are shared with TRBD1. This CDR3 is built from 14 residues. Germline V gene sequence: CDR1 SEHNR, CDR2 FQNEAQ (reference sequence). Trimming cost V 5 bases and J 7 bases; bases outside gene matches: 8. The DNA for the CDR3 is TGTGCCAGCAGCACGGACAGGGGTCGGTTTGGCTACACCTTC. This translates into CASSTDRGRFGYTF.

Many counts were recorded for this clonotype. The J gene is TRBJ2-1, the V gene TRBV3-1; 10 bases are a match to TRBD2. Looked up from germline, CDR1 is LGHDT and CDR2 is YNNKEL (reference sequence). After removal of 0 bases from V and 3 bases from J, the junction contained 5 bases not matched to a gene. CDR3 length: 17 amino acids. CDR3 DNA sequence: TGTGCCAGCAGCCAAGATGGGCAGCGGGGGGGCTACAATGAGCAGTTCTTC. Amino acid sequence: CASSQDGQRGGYNEQFF.

Note on this clonotype: This may be a read error: a much more frequent sequence differs by one nucleotide. The V gene is TRBV5-1, the J gene TRBJ2-7, with unresolved D. The CDR3 sequence is 11 residues long. V lost 2 bases, J lost 4 bases, and 4 bases lay in between. CDR1 is SGHRS and CDR2 is YFSETQ in the germline V gene. This CDR3 is CASSFPYEQYF. CDR3 bases: TGCGCCAGCAGCTTCCCTTACGAGCAGTACTTC.

As concerns this clonotype: This clone may be a read error of a much larger clone one base away. The chain uses TRBV27 and TRBJ2-5; D unclear. CDR1 and CDR2 (germline): MNHEY, SMNVEV (reference sequence). This CDR3 is built from 14 residues. Trimming stripped 7 bases from V and 11 bases from J, with 23 bases between. The CDR3 coding sequence is TGTGCCAGCATGTCAGGTTCCCTCCCGCTTGAGCAGTACTTC. It translates to CASMSGSLPLEQYF.

This clonotype was seen many times. V and J are TRBV4-2 and TRBJ2-2; TRBD1 aligns across 8 bases. The junction had 1 base not matched to a gene; V was cut back by 1 base and J by 3 bases. CDR1 is LGHNA and CDR2 is YNFKEQ in the germline V gene. The CDR3 length is 15 residues. CDR3 sequence reads: CASSQVQGDTGELFF. The CDR3 nucleotides are TGTGCCAGCAGCCAAGTACAGGGGGACACCGGGGAGCTGTTTTTT.

This clonotype came up a few times. The V call is TRBV7-2, the J call TRBJ1-2; D is perhaps TRBD1 (5 bases). The ends were cut back, 8 bases at V and 1 base at J, with 14 bases in the middle. Germline CDR1 reads SGHTA; CDR2 reads FQGNSA. This CDR3 is built from 14 residues. CDR3 in amino acids: CASGWGGNNYGYTF. CDR3 in DNA: TGTGCCAGCGGATGGGGGGGGAATAACTATGGCTACACCTTC.

This clonotype showed up just a few times. The V call is TRBV29-1, the J call TRBJ1-3; D is ambiguous. V lost 3 bases and J lost 0, with 6 bases in between. The CDR3 consists of 13 residues. From germline, CDR1 is SQVTM and CDR2 ANQGSEA. The CDR3 is CSVDKGSGNTIYF. The CDR3 nucleotides read TGCAGCGTTGATAAGGGCTCTGGAAACACCATATATTTT. Full variable domain (outside the CDR3, taken from reference TRBV29-1 and TRBJ1-3): SAVISQKPSRDICQRGTSLTIQCQVDSQVTMMFWYRQQPGQSLTLIATANQGSEATYESGFVIDKFPISRPNLTFSTLTVSNMSPEDSSIYLCSVDKGSGNTIYFGEGSWLTVV.

This clonotype occurred many times. The CDR3 reads CASSLVGGGAVNEQFF. The CDR3 DNA follows: TGCGCCAGCAGCTTAGTCGGCGGGGGGGCCGTCAATGAGCAGTTCTTC. The rearrangement links TRBV5-1 to TRBJ2-1; 9 nucleotides agree with TRBD2. Per germline, CDR1 SGHRS and CDR2 YFSETQ. V shed 2 bases, J shed 6 bases, and the junction held 9 bases outside the gene matches. The CDR3 has 16 residues.

The table lists this clonotype with a few counts. The chain links TRBV2 to TRBJ1-6; a possible D gene is TRBD1 (6 bases). The CDR3 loop spans 15 amino acids. The germline V and J ends were trimmed by 2 bases and 5 bases, with 10 bases remaining between them. The germline gives CDR1 SNHLY, CDR2 FYNNEI. CDR3 DNA sequence: TGTGCCAGCAGTGAACGGGGGCGCGATAATTCACCCCTCCACTTT. Its translation is CASSERGRDNSPLHF.

This clonotype was seen a handful of times. The V call is TRBV28, the J call TRBJ1-2; D not certain. The CDR3 loop spans 11 amino acids. Trimming removed 4 bases from V and 7 bases from J, with 7 bases in between. Germline assignment: CDR1 MDHEN and CDR2 SYDVKM. The CDR3 DNA reads as TGTGCCAGCAGTTACGGGTTTGGCTACACCTTC. It is translated as CASSYGFGYTF.